This entry concerns a single TCR beta chain. Its target is unknown. The data stem from a study of vaccination and CD4 T cells after COVID-19. Background on the study: Culture controls were given either a CEFX pool, an HIV-1 Nef pool, or no peptide.

The time point: late sampling 161 to 241 days after vaccination in three convalescent patients. The treatment: approximately nine-day PBMC culture with coronavirus spike peptide pools or control peptides (ViraFEST assay). IL-2 (approximately 10 IU/ml) and peptide pools (about 9 ug/ml) were added to cultures of around 2.1 million PBMCs per well. The Oncomine TCR Beta short-read assay generated sequence data from the DNA of cultured CD4+ T cells. Via MiXCR, TCRdb re-called the PCR reads, giving one row per CDR3 protein. The table has about 22,000 distinct CDR3 sequences, roughly two fifths seen once. CDR3 length: 13 amino acids. V was cut by 5 bases and J by 7 bases, with 14 bases left in between. Per the germline V gene, CDR1 is SGHTA and CDR2 is FQGNSA.

The receptor comes from a human donor who had recovered from COVID-19. This specimen consisted of CD4+ T cells from blood, cultured in vitro, obtained about 7 months after SARS-CoV-2 vaccination. V gene TRBV7-2 combines with J gene TRBJ1-1; D is uncertain. CDR3 in DNA: TGTGCCAGCAGCCTCACAAGCGTCCATGAAGCTTTCTTT. It encodes CASSLTSVHEAFF.